This TCR beta chain was recorded in a study of blood T cell repertoires in COVID-19. Study details: Collection of acute and convalescent COVID-19 samples took place in the United States, Italy and Spain. PBMCs, B-cell-depleted T cells, or T cells were the source of the cDNA or gDNA that made up the material.

Recruited during active infection, patients (from Seattle) were subsequently followed longitudinally. Source study methods: Cell counts per sample came from amplifying reference gene primers. The table came from immunoSEQ multiplex PCR; TCRdb's copy has only in-frame clones and leaves some out. V and J calls and clone size are copied from that table; D and trimming were computed from the DNA. Among 150,000 or so clones listed, roughly 83% were seen once. The CDR3 is 14 amino acids. The V end lost 1 base, the J end lost 0 bases, and 9 bases lay between the germline ends. CDR1 GTSNPN and CDR2 SVGIG come from the germline V gene (reference sequence).

V gene TRBV30 combines with J gene TRBJ1-1; a weak D match, TRBD1 (5 bases). What was sequenced was peripheral blood. This receptor was identified in an older woman with COVID-19, enrolled during active disease. CDR3 in amino acids: CAWSGQSLNTEAFF. The CDR3 DNA sequence: TGTGCCTGGAGTGGACAGAGCTTGAACACTGAAGCTTTCTTT.